This T cell receptor (beta chain) is drawn from a study of T cells in Graves' hyperthyroidism and ophthalmopathy. Study observations and caveats: A model of 13 V-J pairs discriminated ophthalmopathy from stable hyperthyroidism.

Germline assignment: CDR1 DFQATT and CDR2 SNEGSKA (reference sequence). This CDR3 region has 13 residues. The V gene lost 0 bases and the J gene lost 5 bases, with 8 bases spanning the gap. About this clonotype: Its specificity is not known.

TCR beta CDR3 region amplification was performed from RNA transcripts. The HTBI set primed first-round TCR CDR3 RT-PCR. TCRdb recomputed calls from the multiplex PCR reads with MiXCR, one row per CDR3 protein. The data contain approximately 700,000 distinct CDR3 sequences, 15% to 20% of them singletons. In making diagnoses, clinical symptoms, serum thyroxine and TRAb, thyroid ultrasound and orbital computed tomography were all used. This receptor was obtained from a man aged 18 to 35 with Graves' hyperthyroidism. The rearrangement joins TRBV20-1 to TRBJ2-1; D is ambiguous. Material: blood. The DNA of the CDR3 is TGCAGTGCTAGAGATCTGCACCACAATGAGCAGTTCTTC. Its protein is CSARDLHHNEQFF.